This T cell receptor (beta chain) was identified during a study of identical twins. Each CDR3 protein gets one entry after TCRdb re-called the 5' RACE reads with MiXCR. The sample lists about 520,000 distinct CDR3 sequences; under 25% were seen once. The V end was cut by 0 bases, the J end by 6 bases, with 5 bases between. The V gene's germline CDR1 is DFQATT and CDR2 SNEGSKA (reference sequence). The CDR3 is made up of 12 amino acids. This clonotype was counted a few times. This same sample was also part of a study on T cells expressing NK-cell markers. That work contributes: HCMV specificity was not established for the expanded NKG2C+ T cell clones.

The V call is TRBV20-1, the J call TRBJ2-2, with D unclear. This receptor was obtained from a woman under 30 in good health. The sample taken for sequencing was CD4+ T cells sorted from blood. The CDR3 sequence: CSARETSGELFF. The CDR3 DNA is TGCAGTGCTAGAGAAACGTCCGGGGAGCTGTTTTTT.